The 17 T cell receptor beta chains below come from one sample, sequenced in a study of siplizumab effects on memory and regulatory T cells. Researchers maintained the mixed lymphocyte reaction cells in coculture at 37°C for around 6 days. These TCRs' antigens remain unknown. The assay was immunoSEQ multiplex PCR, and TCRdb's table has in-frame clones only and misses some. The profile shows 9,500 to 13,000 clones, roughly two fifths of them singletons. Input material: CFSE-low (dividing) CD8+ T cells sorted from an allogeneic mixed lymphocyte reaction. The receptors were gathered from a human donor in good health; the cells came from an allogeneic mixed lymphocyte reaction.

The chain uses TRBV7-3 and TRBJ2-3, with a possible D match to TRBD1 (5 bases). Per germline, CDR1 SGHTA and CDR2 FQGTGA. The CDR3 consists of 13 residues. The ends were cut back, 5 bases at V and 4 bases at J, with 10 bases in the middle. Written as DNA, the CDR3 is TGTGCCAGCAGCCCGTCGACAGCAGATACGCAGTATTTT. This sequence encodes CASSPSTADTQYF.

This rearrangement joins TRBV5-1 to TRBJ2-7; D is possibly TRBD1 (5 bases). The CDR3 contains 17 residues. Per germline, CDR1 SGHRS and CDR2 YFSETQ. V was shortened by 0 bases and J by 0 bases, with 16 bases between the two germline ends. CDR3 amino acids: CASSLEGQLSSSYEQYF. DNA of the CDR3: TGCGCCAGCAGCTTGGAGGGGCAGCTCTCCAGCTCCTACGAGCAGTACTTC.

Within the sample, this clone is medium-sized. This chain connects TRBV6-5 to TRBJ2-7, with D hard to call. V gave up 2 bases and J gave up 7 bases, with 9 bases separating them. This CDR3 has 12 residues. Germline loops: CDR1 MNHEY, CDR2 SVGAGI. CDR3 bases: TGTGCCAGCAGTTACCCGACTGAAGAGCAGTACTTC. It specifies CASSYPTEEQYF.

The chain combines TRBV5-1 with TRBJ2-7; D is uncertain. CDR3 length: 13 residues. Deletions cut 4 bases from V and 3 bases from J, with 11 bases between. Germline-derived CDR1 and CDR2 are SGHRS and YFSETQ. The CDR3 here is CASSQLGVYEQYF. The CDR3, as DNA: TGCGCCAGCAGCCAACTCGGTGTCTACGAGCAGTACTTC.

This clone is medium-sized in the sample. The chain recombines TRBV6-4 with TRBJ1-1; 8 bases are a match to TRBD1. Trimming at V came to 6 bases and at J to 3 bases, leaving 6 bases not matched to a gene. The CDR3 totals 14 residues. Germline assignment: CDR1 MRHNA and CDR2 SNTAGT. CDR3 region: CASRETGADTEAFF. The DNA of the CDR3 is TGTGCCAGCAGGGAGACAGGGGCTGACACTGAAGCTTTCTTT.

This chain links TRBV10-2 with TRBJ1-3; 7 bases map to TRBD1. The V gene end was trimmed by 3 bases and the J gene end by 8 bases; junction bases not matched to a gene: 19. CDR3 length: 18 residues. The germline gives CDR1 WSHSY, CDR2 SAAADI. This CDR3 reads CASSEKLKWQGVNDTIYF. The CDR3 region has the DNA TGCGCCAGCAGTGAAAAACTCAAGTGGCAGGGGGTTAACGACACCATATATTTT.

This clone was seen more than once but under ten times. The chain is built from TRBV27 and TRBJ2-7; TRBD2 agrees at 7 bases. CDR3 length: 14 amino acids. Germline CDR1 is MNHEY and CDR2 is SMNVEV (reference sequence). The V and J ends lost 4 bases and 6 bases, in that order; junction bases with no gene match: 9. The CDR3 protein is CASSSYGTGGEQYF. The CDR3 coding sequence is TGTGCCAGCAGTTCATACGGGACGGGAGGCGAGCAGTACTTC.

The V call is TRBV19, the J call TRBJ1-5; a weak D match, TRBD1 (5 bases). V lost 6 bases to trimming and J lost 0 bases, with 12 bases between them. Germline loops: CDR1 LNHDA, CDR2 SQIVND (reference sequence). The CDR3 has 15 amino acids. CDR3 DNA: TGTGCCAGTAGCCCTACAGGTTATAGCAATCAGCCCCAGCATTTT. Amino acid sequence: CASSPTGYSNQPQHF.

The rearrangement joins TRBV30 to TRBJ1-5; no reliable D call. Trimming shortened V by 4 bases and J by 8 bases, and 12 bases separated the two germline ends. The germline V gene has CDR1 GTSNPN and CDR2 SVGIG (reference sequence). The CDR3 covers 12 residues. CDR3 bases: TGTGCCTGGAATCGAGAACTGGAGCCCCAGCATTTT. This codes for CAWNRELEPQHF.

This clone came up a few times. The J gene is TRBJ2-5, the V gene TRBV27; D unresolved. CDR1 MNHEY and CDR2 SMNVEV come from the germline V gene (reference sequence). V lost 6 bases and J 3 bases, leaving 14 bases between the germline ends. This CDR3 spans 14 amino acids. CDR3 protein: CASSLAGPEETQYF. In DNA, the CDR3 is TGTGCCAGCAGCCTCGCCGGGCCGGAAGAGACCCAGTACTTC.

This chain joins TRBV6-5 and TRBJ1-4; no definite D call. Trimming removed 5 bases at V and 8 bases at J, with 18 bases between. The CDR3 is 15 amino acids. CDR1 and CDR2 (germline): MNHEY, SVGAGI. CDR3 DNA sequence: TGTGCCAGCAGTGGCCCCTCAGTAACCCCAGAAAAACTGTTTTTT. This encodes CASSGPSVTPEKLFF.

By proportion, this clone is large. The gene calls are TRBV7-9 and TRBJ2-1; D is perhaps TRBD2 (6 bases). The germline V and J ends were trimmed by 4 bases and 6 bases, with 13 bases remaining between them. This CDR3 contains 14 residues. Per germline, CDR1 SEHNR and CDR2 FQNEAQ (reference sequence). The CDR3 coding sequence is TGTGCCAGCAGCTCTTCTAGCGCGCTCAATGAGCAGTTCTTC. Translation gives CASSSSSALNEQFF.

This clone was seen a handful of times. This chain joins TRBV11-3 and TRBJ2-7; D is unclear. The germline V gene encodes CDR1 SGHNT and CDR2 YENEEA. V shed 2 bases and J shed 2 bases, with 4 bases lying between them. The CDR3 sequence is 12 residues long. The chain's CDR3 is CASSLSAYEQYF. In DNA, the CDR3 is TGTGCCAGCAGCTTATCGGCCTACGAGCAGTACTTC.

V gene TRBV4-2 combines with J gene TRBJ2-7; the D gene is possibly TRBD1 (6 bases). V was trimmed by 1 base and J by 0 bases, leaving 10 bases between them. Per germline, CDR1 LGHNA and CDR2 YNFKEQ. CDR3 length equals 15 residues. The CDR3 region has the DNA TGTGCCAGCAGCCAAGCCGGGACAAACTCCTACGAGCAGTACTTC. Translating it yields CASSQAGTNSYEQYF.

This clone has more than one count but fewer than ten. The chain carries TRBV4-3 and TRBJ2-1, with 10 bases fitting TRBD2. The J segment lost 9 bases and the V segment lost 0 bases, leaving 8 bases of the junction unmatched. This CDR3 is built from 16 residues. Germline CDR1 and CDR2: LGHNA and YSLEER. The CDR3 sequence is CASSQEWISGGSEQFF. The CDR3 DNA is TGCGCCAGCAGCCAAGAATGGATTAGCGGGGGGAGTGAGCAGTTCTTC.

This chain links TRBV4-1 with TRBJ2-7; unclear D gene. V gave up 0 bases and J gave up 1 base, with 7 bases separating them. The CDR3 has 14 amino acids. CDR1 MGHRA and CDR2 YSYEKL come from the germline V gene. The CDR3 sequence: CASSQDAMSYEQYF. DNA of the CDR3: TGCGCCAGCAGCCAAGATGCGATGTCCTACGAGCAGTACTTC.

A few counts support this clone. The chain links TRBV5-4 to TRBJ1-3; 9 bases line up with TRBD1. The CDR3 runs 14 residues. The germline V gene has CDR1 SGHNT and CDR2 YYREEE (reference sequence). Unmatched junction bases numbered 4, after V lost 3 bases and J lost 6 bases. This CDR3 reads CASSWGTGTNTIYF. The CDR3 DNA reads as TGTGCCAGCAGCTGGGGGACAGGGACAAACACCATATATTTT.